This paragraph reports one T cell receptor (beta chain). The table came from immunoSEQ multiplex PCR; TCRdb's copy has only in-frame clones and leaves some out. The profile covers about 120,000 clones, with roughly 90% appearing a single time and around 15% taken by the ten largest. The data originate from a study of T cell responses to AZD1222 COVID-19 vaccine. Trimming took off 2 bases at V and 1 base at J, with 8 bases between the two ends. Per germline, CDR1 SEHNR and CDR2 FQNEAQ (reference sequence). CDR3 length: 14 amino acids. The specimen was peripheral blood, collected on day 0 of AZD1222 vaccination. The source of this sequence is an adult in good health. The V and J genes are TRBV7-9 and TRBJ1-1, with D uncertain. CDR3 DNA: TGTGCCAGCAGCTTATGGCAGAGGAACACTGAAGCTTTCTTT. Its translation: CASSLWQRNTEAFF.